This entry describes one T cell receptor beta chain. The V gene's germline CDR1 is MGHRA and CDR2 YSYEKL. Trimming stripped 0 bases from V and 11 bases from J, with 14 bases between. The CDR3 is 14 residues long. This entry comes from a study of blood T cell repertoires in COVID-19. Turning to the study itself: Donors in the United States, Italy and Spain gave samples during acute or convalescent COVID-19. PBMCs, B-cell-depleted T cells, or T cells were the source of the cDNA or gDNA that made up the material.

In the study's own analysis: Using reference gene primer amplification, nucleated cell counts were estimated. TCRdb keeps only in-frame clones here, not all; method: immunoSEQ multiplex PCR. That table is the source of V, J and clone size, and D and trimming were worked out from the DNA. The sample shows roughly 250,000 clones, around 82% of them seen only once. The rearrangement uses TRBV4-1 and TRBJ1-5; no firm D call. The source material was peripheral blood. This TCR was sampled from a woman of 80 years or more with active or convalescent COVID-19. CDR3 region: CASSQDWAERAQHF. The CDR3 DNA is TGCGCCAGCAGCCAAGATTGGGCGGAGAGGGCCCAGCATTTT.